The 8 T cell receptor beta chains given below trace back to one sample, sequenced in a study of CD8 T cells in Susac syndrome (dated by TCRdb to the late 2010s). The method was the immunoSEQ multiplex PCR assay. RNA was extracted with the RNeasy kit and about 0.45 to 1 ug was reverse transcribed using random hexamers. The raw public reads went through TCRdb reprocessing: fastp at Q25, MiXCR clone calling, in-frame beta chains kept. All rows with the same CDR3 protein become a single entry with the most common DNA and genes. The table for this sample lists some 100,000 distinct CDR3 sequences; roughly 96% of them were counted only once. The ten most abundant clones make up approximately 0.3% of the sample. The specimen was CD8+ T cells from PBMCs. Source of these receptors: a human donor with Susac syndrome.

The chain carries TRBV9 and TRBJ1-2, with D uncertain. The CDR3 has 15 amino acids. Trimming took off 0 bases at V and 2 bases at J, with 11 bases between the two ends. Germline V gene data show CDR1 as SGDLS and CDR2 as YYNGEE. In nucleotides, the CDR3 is TGTGCCAGCAGCGTAGGGGAGATGGGGAACTATGGCTACACCTTC. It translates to CASSVGEMGNYGYTF.

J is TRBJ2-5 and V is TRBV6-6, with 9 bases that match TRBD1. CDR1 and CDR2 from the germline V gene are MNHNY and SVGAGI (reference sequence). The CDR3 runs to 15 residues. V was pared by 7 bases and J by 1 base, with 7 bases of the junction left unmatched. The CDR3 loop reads CASIQGAGGQETQYF. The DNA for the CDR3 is TGTGCCAGCATACAGGGGGCGGGCGGCCAAGAGACCCAGTACTTC.

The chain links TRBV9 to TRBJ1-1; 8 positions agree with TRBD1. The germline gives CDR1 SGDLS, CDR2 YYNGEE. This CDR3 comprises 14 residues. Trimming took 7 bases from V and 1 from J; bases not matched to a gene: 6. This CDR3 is CASGAGTGNTEAFF. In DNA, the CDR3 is TGTGCCAGCGGGGCGGGGACAGGGAACACTGAAGCTTTCTTT.

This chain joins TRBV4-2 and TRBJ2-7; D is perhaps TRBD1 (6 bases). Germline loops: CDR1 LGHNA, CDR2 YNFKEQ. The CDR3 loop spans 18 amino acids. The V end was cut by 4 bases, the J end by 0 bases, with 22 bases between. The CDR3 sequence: CASSLTGLGTLDSYEQYF. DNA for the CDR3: TGTGCCAGCAGCCTCACAGGGTTGGGAACCCTGGACTCCTACGAGCAGTACTTC.

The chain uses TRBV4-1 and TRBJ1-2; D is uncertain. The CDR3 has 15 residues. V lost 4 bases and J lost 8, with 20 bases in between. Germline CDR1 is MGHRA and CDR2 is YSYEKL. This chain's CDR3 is CASSLRRGLPEGYTF. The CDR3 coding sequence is TGCGCCAGCAGCCTCAGGCGCGGTCTCCCAGAGGGCTACACCTTC.

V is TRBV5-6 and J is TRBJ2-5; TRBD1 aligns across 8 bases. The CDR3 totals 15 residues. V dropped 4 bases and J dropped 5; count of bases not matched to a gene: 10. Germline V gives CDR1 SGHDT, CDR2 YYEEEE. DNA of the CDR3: TGTGCCAGCAGCCTAATCACGGACAGGGTCGAGACCCAGTACTTC. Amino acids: CASSLITDRVETQYF.

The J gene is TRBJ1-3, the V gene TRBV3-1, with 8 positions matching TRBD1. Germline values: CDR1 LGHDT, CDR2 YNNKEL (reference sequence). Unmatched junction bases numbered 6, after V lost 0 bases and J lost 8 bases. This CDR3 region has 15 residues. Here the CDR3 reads CASSQDRQGTDTIYF. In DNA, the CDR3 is TGTGCCAGCAGCCAAGATCGACAGGGGACGGACACCATATATTTT. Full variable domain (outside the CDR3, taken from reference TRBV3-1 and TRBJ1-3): DTAVSQTPKYLVTQMGNDKSIKCEQNLGHDTMYWYKQDSKKFLKIMFSYNNKELIINETVPNRFSPKSPDKAHLNLHINSLELGDSAVYFCASSQDRQGTDTIYFGEGSWLTVV.

CDR3 sequence (DNA): TGTGCCACCAGCAGAGGGGGCGGCAGGTGGGCCTACGAGCAGTACTTC. This gives the protein CATSRGGGRWAYEQYF. The rearrangement links TRBV15 to TRBJ2-7; a possible D gene is TRBD1 (5 bases). V was shortened by 1 base and J by 2 bases, with 15 bases between the two germline ends. The CDR3 extends over 16 amino acids. The V gene's germline CDR1 is LNHNV and CDR2 YYDKDF (reference sequence).